Each of the 2 T cell receptor beta chains below was sequenced from the same sample in a study of tumor T cells in aggressive B-cell lymphoma. Clones were read by immunoSEQ multiplex PCR, and TCRdb kept only the in-frame ones, dropping some. The sample carries roughly 3,000 clones, approximately 81% recorded once. Material for sequencing was tumor tissue. These receptors all stem from an adult with diffuse large B cell lymphoma.

J is TRBJ2-5 and V is TRBV2; 7 nucleotides align to TRBD1. Germline V gene lookup returns CDR1 SNHLY and CDR2 FYNNEI. After removal of 4 bases from V and 4 bases from J, the junction contained 9 bases not matched to a gene. This CDR3 is built from 15 residues. CDR3 DNA sequence: TGTGCCAGCAGTGCCCTGGTTTCAGGGGGAGAGACCCAGTACTTC. This sequence encodes CASSALVSGGETQYF.

This clone was found once. V and J are TRBV5-4 and TRBJ2-2; TRBD1 matches 7 bases. Looked up from germline, CDR1 is SGHNT and CDR2 is YYREEE (reference sequence). The CDR3 covers 16 residues. Trimming at V came to 2 bases and at J to 4 bases, leaving 8 bases not matched to a gene. CDR3 bases: TGTGCCAGCAGCTTTTTAACAGGGGCGACCACCGGGGAGCTGTTTTTT. Its protein product is CASSFLTGATTGELFF.